This T cell receptor beta chain is drawn from a study of PD-1 blockade in classical Hodgkin lymphoma. Profiling relied on immunoSEQ multiplex PCR, and the TCRdb table lists in-frame clones only, not all of them. The sample holds tens of thousands of clones, more than 80% seen once. CDR1 and CDR2 (germline): GTSNPN, SVGIG (reference sequence). Deletions cut 1 base from V and 5 bases from J, with 11 bases between. The CDR3 has 13 residues. The time point was: cycle 4 day 1 (C4D1), after six to seven weeks of nivolumab. No patient escaped relapse after autologous stem cell transplantation, and brentuximab vedotin exposure varied.

This clonotype was obtained from a human donor with classical Hodgkin lymphoma. The chain carries TRBV30 and TRBJ2-5; D call uncertain. This specimen was peripheral blood mononuclear cells (PBMCs), taken before the fourth cycle of nivolumab. The CDR3 DNA follows: TGTGCCTGGAGTGCCCTCTCCGGGGAGACCCAGTACTTC. This encodes CAWSALSGETQYF.